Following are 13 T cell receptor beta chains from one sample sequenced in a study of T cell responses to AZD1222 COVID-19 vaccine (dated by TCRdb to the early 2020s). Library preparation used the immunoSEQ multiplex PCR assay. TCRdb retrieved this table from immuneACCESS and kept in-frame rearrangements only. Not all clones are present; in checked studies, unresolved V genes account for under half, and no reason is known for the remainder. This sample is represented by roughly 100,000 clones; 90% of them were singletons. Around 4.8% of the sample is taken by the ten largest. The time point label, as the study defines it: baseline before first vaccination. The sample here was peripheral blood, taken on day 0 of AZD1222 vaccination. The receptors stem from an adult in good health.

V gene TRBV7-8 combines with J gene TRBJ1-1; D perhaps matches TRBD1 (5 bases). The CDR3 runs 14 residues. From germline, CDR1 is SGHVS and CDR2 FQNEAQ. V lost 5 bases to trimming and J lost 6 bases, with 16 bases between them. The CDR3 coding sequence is TGTGCCAGCAGCCGACAGATAGGAGGCCCTGAAGCTTTCTTT. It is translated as CASSRQIGGPEAFF.

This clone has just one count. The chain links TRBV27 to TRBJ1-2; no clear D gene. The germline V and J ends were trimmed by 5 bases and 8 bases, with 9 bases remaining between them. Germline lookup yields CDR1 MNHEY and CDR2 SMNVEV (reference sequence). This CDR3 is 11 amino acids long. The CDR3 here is CASSPGLGYTF. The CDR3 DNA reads TGTGCCAGCAGTCCGGGGTTGGGCTACACCTTC.

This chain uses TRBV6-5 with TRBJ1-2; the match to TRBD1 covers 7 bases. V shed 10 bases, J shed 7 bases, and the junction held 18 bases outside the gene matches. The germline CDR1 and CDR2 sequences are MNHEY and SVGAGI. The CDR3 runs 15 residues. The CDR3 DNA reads TGTGCCACCTCCGACAGGGAGGGCGTGCAGGGTGGCTACACCTTC. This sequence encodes CATSDREGVQGGYTF.

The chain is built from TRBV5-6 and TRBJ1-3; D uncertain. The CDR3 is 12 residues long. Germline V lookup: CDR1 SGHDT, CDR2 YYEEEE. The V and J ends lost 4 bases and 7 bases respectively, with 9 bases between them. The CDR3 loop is CASSQQGNTIYF. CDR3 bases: TGTGCCAGCAGCCAACAAGGGAACACCATATATTTT.

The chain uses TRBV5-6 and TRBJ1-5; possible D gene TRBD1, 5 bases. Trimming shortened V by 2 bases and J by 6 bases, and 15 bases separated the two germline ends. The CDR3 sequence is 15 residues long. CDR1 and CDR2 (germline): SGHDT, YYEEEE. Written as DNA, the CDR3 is TGTGCCAGCAGCTTCTGGAGCGGGGGTATTCAGCCCCAGCATTTT. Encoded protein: CASSFWSGGIQPQHF.

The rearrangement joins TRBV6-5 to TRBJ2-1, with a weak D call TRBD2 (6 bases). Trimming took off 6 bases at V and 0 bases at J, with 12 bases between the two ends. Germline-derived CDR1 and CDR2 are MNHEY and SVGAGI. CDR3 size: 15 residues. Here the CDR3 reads CASRAIGGSYNEQFF. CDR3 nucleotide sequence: TGTGCCAGCAGAGCGATCGGGGGCTCCTACAATGAGCAGTTCTTC.

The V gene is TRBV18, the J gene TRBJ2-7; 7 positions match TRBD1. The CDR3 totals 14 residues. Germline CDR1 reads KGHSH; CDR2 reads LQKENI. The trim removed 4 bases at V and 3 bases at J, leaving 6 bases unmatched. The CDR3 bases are TGTGCCAGCTCACAATCGGGACAGAGCTACGAGCAGTACTTC. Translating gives CASSQSGQSYEQYF.

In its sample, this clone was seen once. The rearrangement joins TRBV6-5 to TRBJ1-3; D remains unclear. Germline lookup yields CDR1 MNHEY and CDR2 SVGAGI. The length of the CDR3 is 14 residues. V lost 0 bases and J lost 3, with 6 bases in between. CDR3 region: CASSYSSFGNTIYF. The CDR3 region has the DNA TGTGCCAGCAGTTACTCCTCGTTTGGAAACACCATATATTTT.

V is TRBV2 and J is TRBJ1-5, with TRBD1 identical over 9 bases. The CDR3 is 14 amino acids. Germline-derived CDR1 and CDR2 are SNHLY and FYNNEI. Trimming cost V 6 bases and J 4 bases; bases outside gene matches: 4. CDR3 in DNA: TGTGCCAGCAGCCCCGGGACAGGGAATCAGCCCCAGCATTTT. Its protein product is CASSPGTGNQPQHF.

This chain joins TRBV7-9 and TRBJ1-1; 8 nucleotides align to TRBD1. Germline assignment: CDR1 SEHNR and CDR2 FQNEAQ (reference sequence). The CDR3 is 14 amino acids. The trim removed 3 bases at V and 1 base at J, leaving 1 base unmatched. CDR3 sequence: CASSFRGQNTEAFF. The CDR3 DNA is TGTGCCAGCAGCTTCAGGGGGCAGAACACTGAAGCTTTCTTT.

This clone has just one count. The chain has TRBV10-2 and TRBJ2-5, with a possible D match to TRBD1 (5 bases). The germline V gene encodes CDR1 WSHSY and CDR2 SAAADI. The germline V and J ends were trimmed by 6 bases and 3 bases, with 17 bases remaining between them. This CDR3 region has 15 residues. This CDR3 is CASRGPTFIEETQYF. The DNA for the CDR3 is TGCGCCAGCAGGGGGCCGACTTTCATTGAAGAGACCCAGTACTTC.

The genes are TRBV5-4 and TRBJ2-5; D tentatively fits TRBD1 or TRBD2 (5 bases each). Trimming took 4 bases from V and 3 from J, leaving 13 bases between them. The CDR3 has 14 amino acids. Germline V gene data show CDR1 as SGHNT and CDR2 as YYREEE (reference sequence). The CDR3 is CASSRPRGEETQYF. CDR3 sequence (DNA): TGTGCCAGCAGCCGCCCCCGGGGCGAAGAGACCCAGTACTTC.

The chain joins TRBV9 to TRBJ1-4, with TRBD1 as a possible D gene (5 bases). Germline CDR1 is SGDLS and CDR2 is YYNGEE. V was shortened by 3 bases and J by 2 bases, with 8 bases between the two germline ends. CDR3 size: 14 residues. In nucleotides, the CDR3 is TGTGCCAGCAGCGCCCGACAGACTAATGAAAAACTGTTTTTT. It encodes CASSARQTNEKLFF.